Listed below are T cell receptor beta chains from one sample, sequenced in a study of CD8 T cells in Susac syndrome. A single record per CDR3 protein comes from TCRdb applying MiXCR to the immunoSEQ multiplex PCR reads. The table records tens of thousands of distinct CDR3 sequences, roughly 96% of them present only once. Source material: CD8+ T cells from PBMCs. The receptors were sampled from a human donor with Susac syndrome. Each CDR3 is given with its conserved first and last residue. D genes are given only for firm matches. A row's size may be missing; if present it is once, few, many or a size class.

CDR3nt	CDR3aa	d_gene	abundance	j_gene	v_gene
TGTGCCAGCAGCCCCCAGTCGGACGCAACTAATGAAAAACTGTTTTTT	CASSPQSDATNEKLFF	-	-	TRBJ1-4	TRBV7-2
TGCAGATCGGGGGGGACAGGGGACACTGAAGCTTTCTTT	CRSGGTGDTEAFF	TRBD1	-	TRBJ1-1	TRBV20-1
TGTGCCAGTACCATGGGGCCGGCGAACACTGAAGCTTTCTTT	CASTMGPANTEAFF	-	-	TRBJ1-1	TRBV19
TGCAGTGTCACTAGCGGGGTCCAAGAGACCCAGTACTTC	CSVTSGVQETQYF	TRBD2	-	TRBJ2-5	TRBV20-1
TGTGCCACCAGCAGACCACTAGCCCCCGTAACAGATACGCAGTATTTT	CATSRPLAPVTDTQYF	-	once	TRBJ2-3	TRBV15
TGTGCCACCAGCAGAAGGGCAGGCAGCGATACGCAGTATTTT	CATSRRAGSDTQYF	-	-	TRBJ2-3	TRBV15
TGTGCCTGGGGTTTGAGCGGGGCTAGCGGGGACCGGCCCTTCTTC	CAWGLSGASGDRPFF	TRBD2	-	TRBJ2-1	TRBV30
TGTGCCTGGACTGGTATTAACACTGAAGCTTTCTTT	CAWTGINTEAFF	-	-	TRBJ1-1	TRBV30
TGTGCCTGGAGTGGGGGAGTAACAGAGACCCAGTACTTC	CAWSGGVTETQYF	-	-	TRBJ2-5	TRBV30
TGTGCCAGCAGCCCGAATTCTGCAGATACGCAGTATTTT	CASSPNSADTQYF	-	-	TRBJ2-3	TRBV9
TGTGCCAGTAGGGGAACATATGACTACAATGAGCAGTTCTTC	CASRGTYDYNEQFF	-	-	TRBJ2-1	TRBV19
TGTGCCTGGAGTCAGGGGTCCTCCTACAATGAGCAGTTCTTC	CAWSQGSSYNEQFF	-	-	TRBJ2-1	TRBV30
TGTGCCAGCAGCCTTACAAGACAGGGAGGAAATGAGCAGTTCTTC	CASSLTRQGGNEQFF	-	-	TRBJ2-1	TRBV2
TGCAGCGTTGAAGGGAATCAGCAGAACTATGGCTACACCTTC	CSVEGNQQNYGYTF	-	-	TRBJ1-2	TRBV29-1
TGTGCCTGGAGTGTCCCCGGACAGGGGAATTCACCCCTCCACTTT	CAWSVPGQGNSPLHF	TRBD1	-	TRBJ1-6	TRBV30
TGCAGTGCTAGACGGTCAGGGGGCTTTCCCCGCTCCTACGAGCAGTACTTC	CSARRSGGFPRSYEQYF	TRBD1	-	TRBJ2-7	TRBV20-1
TGTGCCAGCAGTTACTCCGGGACTAGCGGGGGCGACGGCACAGATACGCAGTATTTT	CASSYSGTSGGDGTDTQYF	TRBD2	-	TRBJ2-3	TRBV6-2/TRBV6-3
TGCAGTGCTAGAGATCGAGCGGGGGATCCCTATGAGCAGTTCTTC	CSARDRAGDPYEQFF	TRBD2	-	TRBJ2-1	TRBV20-1
TGTGCCACCAGTGACCCTAGGACAGGGTGGCCCACAGATACGCAGTATTTT	CATSDPRTGWPTDTQYF	TRBD1	once	TRBJ2-3	TRBV24-1
TGTGCCACCAGCACTAGGACACCTTACTATGGCTACACCTTC	CATSTRTPYYGYTF	-	-	TRBJ1-2	TRBV15
TGTGCCTGGAGTACCCAAGGCTCCTACAATGAGCAGTTCTTC	CAWSTQGSYNEQFF	-	-	TRBJ2-1	TRBV30
TGTGCCAGCAGCGTAGAGGAACCCGGGACGCAGGACGAGCAGTACTTC	CASSVEEPGTQDEQYF	-	-	TRBJ2-7	TRBV9
TGTGCCAGCAGCCGACAGACCGCTGCTAAGTATTTT	CASSRQTAAKYF	-	once	TRBJ2-3	TRBV5-6
TGCGCCAGCAGCCAATATACGGGGGGCGACACTGAAGCTTTCTTT	CASSQYTGGDTEAFF	-	-	TRBJ1-1	TRBV4-1
TGTGCCAGCAGCTCAGGGGCGAATTATGAGCAGTTCTTC	CASSSGANYEQFF	-	-	TRBJ2-1	TRBV7-2
TGTGCCAGCAGTTACTCTCCGGGGCCCGCGGGGACCCAGTACTTC	CASSYSPGPAGTQYF	-	-	TRBJ2-5	TRBV6-5
TGTGCCAGCAGCTTAGGCAGCAACTCTAACACTGAAGCTTTCTTT	CASSLGSNSNTEAFF	-	-	TRBJ1-1	TRBV7-3
TGTGCCTGGACTCCAGACAGGTTTAGCAATCAGCCCCAGCATTTT	CAWTPDRFSNQPQHF	-	-	TRBJ1-5	TRBV30
TGTGCCAGCAGAGAGACTGGGGTTGAGACCCAGTACTTC	CASRETGVETQYF	-	-	TRBJ2-5	TRBV6-2/TRBV6-3
TGTGCCAGCAGCCCGGGACAGGGAGTGAGGACAGATACGCAGTATTTT	CASSPGQGVRTDTQYF	TRBD1	-	TRBJ2-3	TRBV9
TGCAGTGCGCCCCCTCGGACAGGGGGCACAGATACGCAGTATTTT	CSAPPRTGGTDTQYF	TRBD1	-	TRBJ2-3	TRBV20-1
TGCGCCCGTTGCGCAGAAAGTGCAACTAATGAAAAACTGTTTTTT	CARCAESATNEKLFF	-	-	TRBJ1-4	TRBV5-1
TGTGCCAGCAGCTTAGTGGAAGCTGGAAACACCATATATTTT	CASSLVEAGNTIYF	-	-	TRBJ1-3	TRBV7-9
TGTGCCAGCAGCCCCGGGACAGGGTGGTCCTACGAGCAGTACTTC	CASSPGTGWSYEQYF	TRBD1	-	TRBJ2-7	TRBV28
TGTGCCTGGAGTCAAATCGGTTATGAAAAACTGTTTTTT	CAWSQIGYEKLFF	-	-	TRBJ1-4	TRBV30
TGCAGTGCTAGAGGATACCCGGGGGGGAGGGGGGGCAGCGGGGAGACCCAGTACTTC	CSARGYPGGRGGSGETQYF	TRBD2	-	TRBJ2-5	TRBV20-1
TGTGCCAGCAGCCGCCCTAGCGGGGGAACCTACGAGCAGTACTTC	CASSRPSGGTYEQYF	TRBD2	-	TRBJ2-7	TRBV4-2
TGTGCCAGCAGCCCGCAGGGGGGTAATTCACCCCTCCACTTT	CASSPQGGNSPLHF	TRBD1	-	TRBJ1-6	TRBV4-2
TGTGCCTGGGGTGGGGCCACAGATACGCAGTATTTT	CAWGGATDTQYF	-	-	TRBJ2-3	TRBV30
TGTGCCAGCAGCGTAGGCCTAATGAATGAGCAGTTCTTC	CASSVGLMNEQFF	-	-	TRBJ2-1	TRBV9
TGTGCCAGCTCACCACCGTACGGGACAGGGGATCGCTACGAGCAGTACTTC	CASSPPYGTGDRYEQYF	TRBD1	-	TRBJ2-7	TRBV18
TGCAGTGCTAGGTCCGGCTACCAAGAGACCCAGTACTTC	CSARSGYQETQYF	-	-	TRBJ2-5	TRBV20-1
TGCAGCGTTCCTGGGACGGGCAATCAGCCCCAGCATTTT	CSVPGTGNQPQHF	-	-	TRBJ1-5	TRBV29-1
TGTGCCAGCAGCTTGGGGCCGACCGGGGAGCTGTTTTTT	CASSLGPTGELFF	-	-	TRBJ2-2	TRBV5-4
TGTGCCAGCAGCCTCCCGACGGATCAATATGGCTACACCTTC	CASSLPTDQYGYTF	-	-	TRBJ1-2	TRBV5-4
TGTGCCAGCAGCTTGACCGCCGGACACGAAGCTTTCTTT	CASSLTAGHEAFF	-	once	TRBJ1-1	TRBV7-3
TGTGCCAGCAGCTCATCAGGGGTGGAGACCCAGTACTTC	CASSSSGVETQYF	-	-	TRBJ2-5	TRBV3-1
TGTGCCTGGAGTGTAGGCAGGGGGGACGAGCAGTACTTC	CAWSVGRGDEQYF	-	-	TRBJ2-7	TRBV30
TGCAGTGCTAGAGGGAGGGACAGGGGTTTCGAGACCCAGTACTTC	CSARGRDRGFETQYF	TRBD1	-	TRBJ2-5	TRBV20-1
TGCAGTGCTCTCCGGGACAGGGATGAAAAACTGTTTTTT	CSALRDRDEKLFF	TRBD1	-	TRBJ1-4	TRBV20-1
TGTGCCAGCAGCCAAGACAGCCTAGCGGGGTCAGGCGGTAACACAGATACGCAGTATTTT	CASSQDSLAGSGGNTDTQYF	TRBD2	-	TRBJ2-3	TRBV4-2
TGTGCCAGCAGTTCCACCGGGACAGGGTCCTACGAGCAGTACTTC	CASSSTGTGSYEQYF	TRBD1	-	TRBJ2-7	TRBV12-3/TRBV12-4
TGTGCCAGCAGTTACGCCTCGACAGGGCCGGTAGGAGAGACCCAGTACTTC	CASSYASTGPVGETQYF	TRBD1	-	TRBJ2-5	TRBV6-5
TGTGCCACCAGTGACCCCGGACTAGCGGGGAGCACAGATACGCAGTATTTT	CATSDPGLAGSTDTQYF	TRBD2	-	TRBJ2-3	TRBV24-1
TGTGCCAGTAGCGTAGCGGGGAGAGGGGCAGATACGCAGTATTTT	CASSVAGRGADTQYF	TRBD2	-	TRBJ2-3	TRBV19
TGCAGCGTAGGCGGGGCGCCGGGCACTGAAGCTTTCTTT	CSVGGAPGTEAFF	-	-	TRBJ1-1	TRBV29-1
TGCAGTGCTAGAGAGGAAGGGGGAAGCACTGAAGCTTTCTTT	CSAREEGGSTEAFF	-	-	TRBJ1-1	TRBV20-1